Listed here are 26 T cell receptor beta chains from one sample, sequenced in a study of identical twins. TCRdb called the 5' RACE reads again in MiXCR, with one record for every CDR3 protein. The repertoire has 1.5 million to 2 million distinct CDR3 sequences, about 31% of them found once; the top ten carry 0.25% to 0.3%. The sequenced material came from cord blood. These receptors came from a newborn girl in good health.

This clonotype was observed a handful of times. The gene calls are TRBV20-1 and TRBJ2-3, with D perhaps TRBD2 (5 bases). CDR1 is DFQATT, CDR2 SNEGSKA, per germline (reference sequence). The CDR3 has 14 amino acids. The CDR3 loop is CRPGGPSPTDTQYF. Written as DNA, the CDR3 is TGCAGACCTGGAGGACCTAGCCCCACAGATACGCAGTATTTT.

V usage is TRBV10-3 and J usage is TRBJ2-2; D gene ambiguous. The last part of the DNA fits TRBJ2-3 better; the J call may be wrong. Germline V gene data show CDR1 as ENHRY and CDR2 as SYGVKD. The CDR3 length is 13 residues. The chain's CDR3 is CAVTESGTDTQYF. In DNA form, the CDR3 reads TGTGCCGTCACCGAATCAGGAACAGATACGCAGTATTTT.

The CDR3 DNA is TGCAGTGCTAGAGATCTAGGCGGGACTAGCGCCTACAATGAGCAGTTCTTC. Translated: CSARDLGGTSAYNEQFF. The chain carries TRBV20-1 and TRBJ2-1, with TRBD2 matching over 10 bases. The CDR3 has 17 amino acids. Unmatched junction bases numbered 7, after V lost 0 bases and J lost 2 bases. CDR1 is DFQATT, CDR2 SNEGSKA, per germline (reference sequence).

V gene TRBV20-1 combines with J gene TRBJ1-1; tentatively, D is TRBD1 (5 bases). V lost 3 bases, J lost 3 bases, and 11 bases lay in between. This CDR3 comprises 13 residues. Germline V CDR1 and CDR2: DFQATT, SNEGSKA (reference sequence). The CDR3 here is CSASWRGDTEAFF. CDR3 in DNA: TGCAGTGCTAGTTGGAGGGGTGACACTGAAGCTTTCTTT.

The chain couples TRBV13 to TRBJ2-5; no clear D. Per the germline V gene, CDR1 is PRHDT and CDR2 is FYEKMQ (reference sequence). The CDR3 spans 16 residues. Trimming removed 6 bases at V and 5 bases at J, with 22 bases between. The CDR3 DNA reads TGTGCCAGCAGTGAGAACCCTCCCCCTATAGGGGAGACCCAGTACTTC. Translated, it gives CASSENPPPIGETQYF.

This clonotype was observed at least ten times. The chain links TRBV29-1 to TRBJ1-5; D unclear. V was pared by 4 bases and J by 4 bases, with 11 bases between. The CDR3 has 13 amino acids. From germline, CDR1 is SQVTM and CDR2 ANQGSEA. Here the CDR3 DNA reads TGCAGCGTTGGGGATCTAGGGAATCAGCCCCAGCATTTT. Its translation: CSVGDLGNQPQHF. Full variable domain (remainder filled in from reference TRBV29-1 and TRBJ1-5): SAVISQKPSRDICQRGTSLTIQCQVDSQVTMMFWYRQQPGQSLTLIATANQGSEATYESGFVIDKFPISRPNLTFSTLTVSNMSPEDSSIYLCSVGDLGNQPQHFGDGTRLSIL.

The genes are TRBV24-1 and TRBJ2-1; 15 positions agree with TRBD2. Germline values: CDR1 KGHDR, CDR2 SFDVKD. The CDR3 totals 18 residues. V gave up 3 bases and J gave up 6 bases; unmatched junction bases: 8. The CDR3 protein is CATSDRRTSGRALNEQFF. The DNA for the CDR3 is TGTGCCACCAGTGATCGTAGGACTAGCGGGAGGGCCCTCAATGAGCAGTTCTTC.

This clonotype has more than one count but fewer than ten. The chain joins TRBV20-1 to TRBJ2-5; 12 bases map to TRBD2. CDR3 length: 15 amino acids. With 1 base clipped from V and 4 bases from J, the junction kept 4 bases outside the gene matches. CDR1 is DFQATT, CDR2 SNEGSKA, per germline (reference sequence). The CDR3, as DNA: TGCAGTGCTAGAGTTCTGGGACTAGCGGGAGAGACCCAGTACTTC. Its protein product is CSARVLGLAGETQYF.

There are many counts of this clonotype. The V call is TRBV2, the J call TRBJ1-5; 9 bases align to TRBD1. The ends lost 6 bases at V and 4 bases at J; junction bases unmatched: 1. This CDR3 comprises 13 residues. CDR1 is SNHLY and CDR2 is FYNNEI in the germline V gene. In nucleotides, the CDR3 is TGTGCCAGCAGGGGGACAGGGAATCAGCCCCAGCATTTT. The encoded protein is CASRGTGNQPQHF.

The chain couples TRBV7-9 to TRBJ2-7; unclear D gene. The ends were cut back, 1 base at V and 3 bases at J, with 10 bases in the middle. The CDR3 runs to 14 residues. Germline-derived CDR1 and CDR2 are SEHNR and FQNEAQ (reference sequence). The CDR3 DNA is TGTGCCAGCAGCTTAGGTCGGCAGGTCTACGAGCAGTACTTC. Encoded protein: CASSLGRQVYEQYF.

The chain joins TRBV6-1 to TRBJ1-2; D gene uncertain. In germline, CDR1 is MNHNS, CDR2 SASEGT. The germline V and J ends were trimmed by 8 bases and 4 bases, with 23 bases remaining between them. The CDR3 length is 16 residues. Here the CDR3 reads CASGSSYVSGSYGYTF. The CDR3 region has the DNA TGTGCCAGCGGGAGCAGCTACGTCTCTGGGAGCTATGGCTACACCTTC.

The chain links TRBV11-2 to TRBJ2-4, with 9 bases that match TRBD2. Germline V gives CDR1 SGHAT, CDR2 FQNNGV. V lost 1 base and J lost 4; bases outside the gene matches: 8. This CDR3 spans 17 amino acids. This CDR3 reads CASSLGGLAVLKNIQYF. The CDR3 nucleotides read TGTGCCAGCAGCTTAGGGGGACTAGCTGTGTTGAAAAACATTCAGTACTTC.

This clonotype was seen only a few times. The chain is built from TRBV5-1 and TRBJ2-3, with D perhaps TRBD2 (6 bases). The CDR3 covers 20 residues. Germline V CDR1 and CDR2: SGHRS, YFSETQ. V was cut by 4 bases and J by 2 bases, with 29 bases left in between. The CDR3 nucleotides are TGCGCCAGCAGCACACGAGGGAGGTCGGCTAGCGACTCGTTCACAGATACGCAGTATTTT. Its translation: CASSTRGRSASDSFTDTQYF.

This chain joins TRBV3-1 and TRBJ1-1; TRBD1 matches at 11 bases. V shed 4 bases, J shed 10 bases, and the junction held 5 bases outside the gene matches. This CDR3 has 13 residues. Germline V gene lookup returns CDR1 LGHDT and CDR2 YNNKEL (reference sequence). As DNA, the CDR3 is TGTGCCAGCAGCCCCCCGGACAGGGGGCGAGCTTTCTTT. This translates into CASSPPDRGRAFF. Using reference TRBV3-1 and TRBJ1-1 for the parts outside the CDR3, the full variable domain is DTAVSQTPKYLVTQMGNDKSIKCEQNLGHDTMYWYKQDSKKFLKIMFSYNNKELIINETVPNRFSPKSPDKAHLNLHINSLELGDSAVYFCASSPPDRGRAFFGQGTRLTVV.

The chain combines TRBV4-1 with TRBJ1-1, with D hard to call. CDR1 is MGHRA and CDR2 is YSYEKL in the germline V gene. The CDR3 consists of 16 residues. Trimming stripped 1 base from V and 1 base from J, with 13 bases between. CDR3 DNA: TGCGCCAGCAGCCAAGTCGTTTTGGAAGCGAACACTGAAGCTTTCTTT. Its translation is CASSQVVLEANTEAFF.

Points on this clonotype: A read error may account for a junction end that differs from germline. V usage is TRBV20-1 and J usage is TRBJ2-7, with D unclear. Germline-derived CDR1 and CDR2 are DFQATT and SNEGSKA (reference sequence). This CDR3 region has 10 residues. For the CDR3, the DNA is TGCAGTGCGGGGTTTCGCGAGCACTACTTC. It encodes CSAGFREHYF.

This clonotype has just a few counts. The J gene is TRBJ2-5, the V gene TRBV3-1; D is possibly TRBD2 (5 bases). Germline loops: CDR1 LGHDT, CDR2 YNNKEL (reference sequence). CDR3 length equals 13 residues. V dropped 6 bases and J dropped 4 bases, with 12 bases sitting between them. The CDR3 nucleotides are TGTGCCAGCAGTGGGAGAAAGGGAGAGACCCAGTACTTC. It codes for CASSGRKGETQYF.

The rearrangement joins TRBV6-1 to TRBJ1-4; 9 bases are shared with TRBD1. CDR3 length: 16 amino acids. After removal of 2 bases from V and 6 bases from J, the junction contained 7 bases not matched to a gene. Per the germline V gene, CDR1 is MNHNS and CDR2 is SASEGT. CDR3 in amino acids: CASSERTGVWDEKLFF. CDR3 DNA: TGTGCCAGCAGTGAACGGACAGGGGTTTGGGATGAAAAACTGTTTTTT.

Worth noting for this clonotype: A much larger clone differs from this one at a single base, so this may be a read error. J is TRBJ2-7 and V is TRBV12-3 or TRBV12-4; D possibly corresponds to TRBD1 (6 bases). There are 13 residues in the CDR3. The CDR3, as DNA: TGTACCAGCAGTTACAGGGTGCTCTACGAGCAGTACTTC. This gives the protein CTSSYRVLYEQYF.

As for this clonotype: The junction shows a germline mismatch at one end, possibly a read error. The chain uses TRBV5-1 and TRBJ2-7; 8 nucleotides align to TRBD1. CDR3 length: 14 amino acids. CDR1 is SGHRS, CDR2 YFSETQ, per germline. This chain's CDR3 is CACSLQGTGYEQYF. As DNA, the CDR3 is TGCGCCTGCAGCTTGCAGGGGACAGGCTACGAGCAGTACTTC.

This clonotype was found a few times. The J gene is TRBJ1-4, the V gene TRBV6-5; the D is unclear. The CDR3 length is 14 residues. V was cut by 4 bases and J by 7 bases, with 13 bases left in between. Germline CDR1 is MNHEY and CDR2 is SVGAGI. The CDR3 nucleotides read TGTGCCAGCAGTTGGACGGGGATGGGTGAAAAACTGTTTTTT. This codes for CASSWTGMGEKLFF.

The rearrangement joins TRBV4-1 to TRBJ2-7; 8 nucleotides align to TRBD2. With V trimmed by 0 bases and J by 7 bases, 14 bases remained unmatched. Germline CDR1 and CDR2: MGHRA and YSYEKL. The CDR3 is 17 residues long. For the CDR3, the DNA is TGCGCCAGCAGCCAAGAGTCCGAGCGGGAGTTAGACAATGAGCAGTACTTC. Its protein product is CASSQESERELDNEQYF.

The chain has TRBV20-1 and TRBJ2-7, with 8 bases identical to TRBD2. V trimming: 2 bases; J trimming: 2 bases; junction bases outside the gene matches: 11. The CDR3 runs 16 residues. Germline assignment: CDR1 DFQATT and CDR2 SNEGSKA (reference sequence). CDR3 loop: CSARRPTSGPPYEQYF. The CDR3 bases are TGCAGTGCTAGACGCCCTACTAGCGGCCCTCCCTACGAGCAGTACTTC.

This clonotype was found many times. The chain is built from TRBV27 and TRBJ2-7, with TRBD2 matching 9 bases. The ends lost 2 bases at V and 7 bases at J; junction bases unmatched: 3. CDR3 length equals 13 residues. Per the germline V gene, CDR1 is MNHEY and CDR2 is SMNVEV (reference sequence). The CDR3 sequence: CASSLAGGLEQYF. The CDR3 bases are TGTGCCAGCAGTTTAGCGGGAGGGCTTGAGCAGTACTTC.

Concerning this clonotype: This may stem from a read error, because a much larger clone lies one nucleotide away. The rearrangement links TRBV9 to TRBJ2-5; 10 positions match TRBD2. V shed 1 base and J 11 bases; nucleotides not matched to a gene: 11. The V gene's germline CDR1 is SGDLS and CDR2 YYNGEE. The CDR3 sequence is 15 residues long. The CDR3 protein is CASSVYSGRIMEQYF. CDR3 coding DNA: TGTGCCAGCAGCGTATATAGCGGGAGGATAATGGAGCAGTACTTC.

This clonotype was seen ten or more times. This chain uses TRBV6-9 with TRBJ2-5; D ambiguous. This CDR3 is built from 14 residues. Trimming removed 2 bases from V and 3 bases from J, with 10 bases in between. Germline-derived CDR1 and CDR2 are MNHGY and SVAAGI. The CDR3 protein is CASSYPRLKETQYF. CDR3 nucleotides: TGTGCCAGCAGTTATCCGCGGCTGAAAGAGACCCAGTACTTC.